Sequencing of this T cell receptor beta chain was carried out in a study of blood T cell repertoires in COVID-19. Study overall: Specimens from acute and convalescent COVID-19 originated in the United States, Italy and Spain. Sample material is recorded as cDNA or gDNA derived from T cells, B-cell-depleted T cells, or PBMCs.

In the authors' methods: Amplification of reference gene primers provided the estimated nucleated cell counts. Repertoires were generated with immunoSEQ multiplex PCR, while TCRdb's copy carries only in-frame clones and drops some. V and J calls and clone size follow that table, whereas D and trimming were derived from the DNA. The table shows some 350,000 clones, with roughly 89% occurring only once. Germline V gene data show CDR1 as SGHTS and CDR2 as YDEGEE. After removal of 5 bases from V and 6 bases from J, the junction contained 8 bases not matched to a gene. This CDR3 is built from 15 residues.

The receptor was isolated from a young man with active or convalescent COVID-19. The chain is built from TRBV5-8 and TRBJ2-1, with TRBD2 matching 10 bases. What was sequenced was peripheral blood. The CDR3 nucleotides read TGTGCCAGCAGACCCGGGACTAGCGAAATCAATGAGCAGTTCTTC. It encodes CASRPGTSEINEQFF.